A selection of T cell receptor beta chains follows, all from one sample in a study of cytomegalovirus exposure and HLA in healthy donors. This table comes from immunoSEQ multiplex PCR, and its TCRdb copy is limited to in-frame clones, with some not included. The sample has some 340,000 clones; about nine tenths are singletons. The specimen sequenced was PBMCs. These receptors all come from a woman aged 25 to 39 in good health and CMV-seropositive. Each CDR3 is given with its conserved first and last residue. Fields, in order: D gene, clone size, J gene, V gene, CDR3 DNA, CDR3 protein. The D gene is left open where the match is weak. Some rows have no size entry. The others give once, few or many, or a class for an expanded clone.

>TRBD2|NA|TRBJ2-3|TRBV18
TGTGCCAGCTCACCTCTAGCGGGGGGTTTCACAGATACGCAGTATTTT
CASSPLAGGFTDTQYF
>NA|NA|TRBJ2-3|TRBV9
TGTGCCAGCGGCGGGGGCCCCTCCAACACAGATACGCAGTATTTT
CASGGGPSNTDTQYF
>NA|NA|TRBJ1-1|TRBV7-2
TGTGCCAGCAGCTTTTCTCAGAACACTGAAGCTTTCTTT
CASSFSQNTEAFF
>NA|NA|TRBJ2-7|TRBV18
TGTGCCAGCTCACCACCGATTTCATACTACGAGCAGTACTTC
CASSPPISYYEQYF
>NA|NA|TRBJ1-1|TRBV19
TGTGCCAGTATGGTTCGGGAGAGGGTCATTCCTGAAGCTTTCTTT
CASMVRERVIPEAFF
>NA|NA|TRBJ1-3|TRBV7-8
TGTGCCAGCAGCTTAGGGGGGTACGCTGGAAACACCATATATTTT
CASSLGGYAGNTIYF
>NA|NA|TRBJ1-2|TRBV5-4
TGTGCCAGCAGCTTGTTGGAGGGGCCCTATGGCTACACCTTC
CASSLLEGPYGYTF
>TRBD2|NA|TRBJ2-7|TRBV7-9
TGTGCCAGCAGCCTTTCCCGGGCTAGCGGCCTGTGGGTGCAGTACTTC
CASSLSRASGLWVQYF
>NA|NA|TRBJ2-1|TRBV28
TGTGCCAGCATCACTACCTTTAGCCGGGGTGAGCAGTTCTTC
CASITTFSRGEQFF
>NA|NA|TRBJ2-6|TRBV4-3
TGCGCCAGCAGCCAAGGTCACCGTGGGGCCAACGTCCTGACTTTC
CASSQGHRGANVLTF
>TRBD1|NA|TRBJ2-1|TRBV28
TGTGCCAGCACTAACCGGGACAGAGAGAATGAGCAGTTCTTC
CASTNRDRENEQFF
>NA|NA|TRBJ1-2|TRBV9
TGTGCCAGCAGCGTAGACGTCGGATGGGACCTGGGCTATGGCTACACCTTC
CASSVDVGWDLGYGYTF
>NA|NA|TRBJ1-1|TRBV7-3
TGTGCCAGCAGCCACTCCTCAGGGAACACTGAAGCTTTCTTT
CASSHSSGNTEAFF
>NA|once|TRBJ1-4|TRBV2
TGTGCCAGCAGTGCAAAGGGACGGCTTGAAAAACTGTTTTTT
CASSAKGRLEKLFF
>TRBD2|once|TRBJ2-1|TRBV7-9
TGTGCCAGCAGCTTACTGGCGGGAGGGTACAATGAGCAGTTCTTC
CASSLLAGGYNEQFF
>TRBD2|NA|TRBJ2-7|TRBV10-3
TGTGCCATCAGTGAGTCGGCCAGCGGGAGGCTCTACGAGCAGTACTTC
CAISESASGRLYEQYF
>NA|NA|TRBJ2-7|TRBV27
TGTGCCAGCAGTTTAGGGGGCGCGGCCTACGAGCAGTACTTC
CASSLGGAAYEQYF
>NA|NA|TRBJ2-1|TRBV27
TGTGCCAGCAGTCCAGCGGTAGATTTTGGCAATGAGCAGTTCTTC
CASSPAVDFGNEQFF
>NA|NA|TRBJ1-2|TRBV18
TGTGCCAGCTCACCGGGATTTTACGATGGCTACACCTTC
CASSPGFYDGYTF
>NA|once|TRBJ2-7|TRBV5-6
TGTGCCAGCAGCTTGGTCGTGGCGCGGGAACTGGGTGACTACGAGCAGTACTTC
CASSLVVARELGDYEQYF
>TRBD2|NA|TRBJ2-3|TRBV29-1
TGCAGCGTTGAAGTAGCGGGAGGAGCAGATACGCAGTATTTT
CSVEVAGGADTQYF
>NA|NA|TRBJ2-2|TRBV11-2
TGTGCCAGCAGCCCCGGGGTGACGGGGGAGCTGTTTTTT
CASSPGVTGELFF
>TRBD2|NA|TRBJ2-7|TRBV28
TGTGCCAGCAGTTCTAGCGGTAGGTTCTCCTACGAGCAGTACTTC
CASSSSGRFSYEQYF
>NA|NA|TRBJ1-6|TRBV19
TGTGCCAGTAGTGGAACAGGTAGCCCGAACAATTCACCCCTCCACTTT
CASSGTGSPNNSPLHF
>TRBD2|NA|TRBJ2-1|TRBV15
TGTGCCACCAGCAGAGTACTTCTAGCGGGAGGCCCCATTAGGATAACCGATGAGCAGTTCTTC
CATSRVLLAGGPIRITDEQFF
>NA|NA|TRBJ1-1|TRBV7-2
TGTGCCAGCAGCTTAGCTACAGGAGGAACCACTGAAGCTTTCTTT
CASSLATGGTTEAFF
>NA|many|TRBJ1-2|TRBV7-9
TGTGCCAGCAGCTTACCGATGACGGGGGCTGGCTATGGCTACACCTTC
CASSLPMTGAGYGYTF
>NA|NA|TRBJ1-4|TRBV15
TGTGCCACCAGCAGAGGACGCCTGGAGACTGAAAAACTGTTTTTT
CATSRGRLETEKLFF
>TRBD1|NA|TRBJ1-5|TRBV2
TGTGCCAGCAGGGGGACAGGGAACCCTCAGCCCCAGCATTTT
CASRGTGNPQPQHF
>TRBD1|once|TRBJ2-5|TRBV28
TGTGCCAGCAGTCTGCCGGGACAGGGGGCAGAGACCCAGTACTTC
CASSLPGQGAETQYF
>NA|NA|TRBJ1-1|TRBV28
TGTGCCAGCAGAAAATATACTGAAGCTTTCTTT
CASRKYTEAFF
>NA|NA|TRBJ2-5|TRBV6-5
TGTGCCAGCAGTTACAGGGGGGAGACCCAGTACTTC
CASSYRGETQYF
>NA|once|TRBJ1-6|TRBV4-3
TGCGCCAGCAGCACATCCAGGGGAACCCTTAATTCACCCCTCCACTTT
CASSTSRGTLNSPLHF
>NA|once|TRBJ2-3|TRBV29-1
TGCAGCGTTGAAATTAGCGGCCCAGGCACAGATACGCAGTATTTT
CSVEISGPGTDTQYF
>NA|NA|TRBJ1-4|TRBV5-6
TGTGCCAGCAGCTTGGACTGGGGTGCAACTAATGAAAAACTGTTTTTT
CASSLDWGATNEKLFF
>NA|NA|TRBJ2-3|TRBV7-2
TGTGCCAGCAGCTCCTATCCACCGCCAGATACGCAGTATTTT
CASSSYPPPDTQYF
>NA|once|TRBJ1-4|TRBV5-6
TGTGCCAGCAGCGACACAGGGTGGTCACCTGAAAAACTGTTTTTT
CASSDTGWSPEKLFF
>NA|few|TRBJ2-5|TRBV4-2
TGTGCCAGCAGCCAAGAGTGGGAGACCCAGTACTTC
CASSQEWETQYF
>TRBD2|NA|TRBJ2-1|TRBV27
TGTGCCAGCAGTTCCCCGTTTAGAGCACCGGGACTAGCGGGAGAAAATGAGCAGTTCTTC
CASSSPFRAPGLAGENEQFF
>TRBD1|NA|TRBJ1-5|TRBV2
TGTGCCAGCAGTTGGACAGGGGTCAATCAGCCCCAGCATTTT
CASSWTGVNQPQHF
>NA|NA|TRBJ1-5|TRBV9
TGTGCCACCCCGCAGCCCCAGCATTTT
CATPQPQHF
>NA|NA|TRBJ2-5|TRBV7-2
TGTGCCAGCAGCTCCCGACAGGTATCAGAGACCCAGTACTTC
CASSSRQVSETQYF
>NA|NA|TRBJ2-1|TRBV7-9
TGTGCCAGCAGCTCGACCAGGGTGTGGTCCTACAATGAGCAGTTCTTC
CASSSTRVWSYNEQFF
>TRBD1|NA|TRBJ2-3|TRBV7-9
TGTGCCAGCAGCTTAGCGGAACAGACAGGGAGCACAGATACGCAGTATTTT
CASSLAEQTGSTDTQYF
>NA|NA|TRBJ1-2|TRBV28
TGTGCCAGCAGCCTTCTGGGGTACGGCTACACCTTC
CASSLLGYGYTF
>NA|NA|TRBJ2-7|TRBV6-5
TGTGCCAGCAGTTACTCGCCCACAGTTAGGTCCGAGCAGTACTTC
CASSYSPTVRSEQYF
>TRBD2|NA|TRBJ2-1|TRBV27
TGTGCCAGCAGAGAAGGGACTAGTAGGTACAATGAGCAGTTCTTC
CASREGTSRYNEQFF
>NA|NA|TRBJ1-3|TRBV30
TGTGCCTGGAGTGGCTCCAACTCTGGAAACACCATATATTTT
CAWSGSNSGNTIYF
>NA|once|TRBJ2-7|TRBV9
TGTGCCAGCAGCGTAGGTCTGACTGGTTACGAGCAGTACTTC
CASSVGLTGYEQYF
>NA|NA|TRBJ2-6|TRBV5-1
TGCGCCAGCAGCTTGCAGAGAGGAACGTCTGGGGCCAACGTCCTGACTTTC
CASSLQRGTSGANVLTF
>NA|NA|TRBJ2-7|TRBV7-2
TGTGCCAGCAGCTTAGCGGCAGAATCGTACTTC
CASSLAAESYF
>NA|once|TRBJ1-3|TRBV5-1
TGCGCCAGCTCGGATAGCTCTGGAAACACCATATATTTT
CASSDSSGNTIYF
>NA|NA|TRBJ1-3|TRBV28
TGTGCCAGCAGGGTATCTGGAAACACCATATATTTT
CASRVSGNTIYF
>NA|NA|TRBJ2-3|TRBV18
TGTGCCAGCTCACCGCCGGGACCCAGCACAGATACGCAGTATTTT
CASSPPGPSTDTQYF
>NA|NA|TRBJ2-2|TRBV2
TGTGCCAGGGGGGATCACACCGGGGAGCTGTTTTTT
CARGDHTGELFF
>NA|NA|TRBJ1-1|TRBV2
TGTGCCAGCAACCTACAGGCCCGGGGCACTGAAGCTTTCTTT
CASNLQARGTEAFF
>NA|NA|TRBJ1-2|TRBV15
TGTGCCACCAGCAGAGATCGCAGGGGCATAGATGGCTACACCTTC
CATSRDRRGIDGYTF
>TRBD1|NA|TRBJ2-1|TRBV6-6
TGTGCCAGCAGGCGAGGGGGCGAATTCGGCAATGAGCAGTTCTTC
CASRRGGEFGNEQFF